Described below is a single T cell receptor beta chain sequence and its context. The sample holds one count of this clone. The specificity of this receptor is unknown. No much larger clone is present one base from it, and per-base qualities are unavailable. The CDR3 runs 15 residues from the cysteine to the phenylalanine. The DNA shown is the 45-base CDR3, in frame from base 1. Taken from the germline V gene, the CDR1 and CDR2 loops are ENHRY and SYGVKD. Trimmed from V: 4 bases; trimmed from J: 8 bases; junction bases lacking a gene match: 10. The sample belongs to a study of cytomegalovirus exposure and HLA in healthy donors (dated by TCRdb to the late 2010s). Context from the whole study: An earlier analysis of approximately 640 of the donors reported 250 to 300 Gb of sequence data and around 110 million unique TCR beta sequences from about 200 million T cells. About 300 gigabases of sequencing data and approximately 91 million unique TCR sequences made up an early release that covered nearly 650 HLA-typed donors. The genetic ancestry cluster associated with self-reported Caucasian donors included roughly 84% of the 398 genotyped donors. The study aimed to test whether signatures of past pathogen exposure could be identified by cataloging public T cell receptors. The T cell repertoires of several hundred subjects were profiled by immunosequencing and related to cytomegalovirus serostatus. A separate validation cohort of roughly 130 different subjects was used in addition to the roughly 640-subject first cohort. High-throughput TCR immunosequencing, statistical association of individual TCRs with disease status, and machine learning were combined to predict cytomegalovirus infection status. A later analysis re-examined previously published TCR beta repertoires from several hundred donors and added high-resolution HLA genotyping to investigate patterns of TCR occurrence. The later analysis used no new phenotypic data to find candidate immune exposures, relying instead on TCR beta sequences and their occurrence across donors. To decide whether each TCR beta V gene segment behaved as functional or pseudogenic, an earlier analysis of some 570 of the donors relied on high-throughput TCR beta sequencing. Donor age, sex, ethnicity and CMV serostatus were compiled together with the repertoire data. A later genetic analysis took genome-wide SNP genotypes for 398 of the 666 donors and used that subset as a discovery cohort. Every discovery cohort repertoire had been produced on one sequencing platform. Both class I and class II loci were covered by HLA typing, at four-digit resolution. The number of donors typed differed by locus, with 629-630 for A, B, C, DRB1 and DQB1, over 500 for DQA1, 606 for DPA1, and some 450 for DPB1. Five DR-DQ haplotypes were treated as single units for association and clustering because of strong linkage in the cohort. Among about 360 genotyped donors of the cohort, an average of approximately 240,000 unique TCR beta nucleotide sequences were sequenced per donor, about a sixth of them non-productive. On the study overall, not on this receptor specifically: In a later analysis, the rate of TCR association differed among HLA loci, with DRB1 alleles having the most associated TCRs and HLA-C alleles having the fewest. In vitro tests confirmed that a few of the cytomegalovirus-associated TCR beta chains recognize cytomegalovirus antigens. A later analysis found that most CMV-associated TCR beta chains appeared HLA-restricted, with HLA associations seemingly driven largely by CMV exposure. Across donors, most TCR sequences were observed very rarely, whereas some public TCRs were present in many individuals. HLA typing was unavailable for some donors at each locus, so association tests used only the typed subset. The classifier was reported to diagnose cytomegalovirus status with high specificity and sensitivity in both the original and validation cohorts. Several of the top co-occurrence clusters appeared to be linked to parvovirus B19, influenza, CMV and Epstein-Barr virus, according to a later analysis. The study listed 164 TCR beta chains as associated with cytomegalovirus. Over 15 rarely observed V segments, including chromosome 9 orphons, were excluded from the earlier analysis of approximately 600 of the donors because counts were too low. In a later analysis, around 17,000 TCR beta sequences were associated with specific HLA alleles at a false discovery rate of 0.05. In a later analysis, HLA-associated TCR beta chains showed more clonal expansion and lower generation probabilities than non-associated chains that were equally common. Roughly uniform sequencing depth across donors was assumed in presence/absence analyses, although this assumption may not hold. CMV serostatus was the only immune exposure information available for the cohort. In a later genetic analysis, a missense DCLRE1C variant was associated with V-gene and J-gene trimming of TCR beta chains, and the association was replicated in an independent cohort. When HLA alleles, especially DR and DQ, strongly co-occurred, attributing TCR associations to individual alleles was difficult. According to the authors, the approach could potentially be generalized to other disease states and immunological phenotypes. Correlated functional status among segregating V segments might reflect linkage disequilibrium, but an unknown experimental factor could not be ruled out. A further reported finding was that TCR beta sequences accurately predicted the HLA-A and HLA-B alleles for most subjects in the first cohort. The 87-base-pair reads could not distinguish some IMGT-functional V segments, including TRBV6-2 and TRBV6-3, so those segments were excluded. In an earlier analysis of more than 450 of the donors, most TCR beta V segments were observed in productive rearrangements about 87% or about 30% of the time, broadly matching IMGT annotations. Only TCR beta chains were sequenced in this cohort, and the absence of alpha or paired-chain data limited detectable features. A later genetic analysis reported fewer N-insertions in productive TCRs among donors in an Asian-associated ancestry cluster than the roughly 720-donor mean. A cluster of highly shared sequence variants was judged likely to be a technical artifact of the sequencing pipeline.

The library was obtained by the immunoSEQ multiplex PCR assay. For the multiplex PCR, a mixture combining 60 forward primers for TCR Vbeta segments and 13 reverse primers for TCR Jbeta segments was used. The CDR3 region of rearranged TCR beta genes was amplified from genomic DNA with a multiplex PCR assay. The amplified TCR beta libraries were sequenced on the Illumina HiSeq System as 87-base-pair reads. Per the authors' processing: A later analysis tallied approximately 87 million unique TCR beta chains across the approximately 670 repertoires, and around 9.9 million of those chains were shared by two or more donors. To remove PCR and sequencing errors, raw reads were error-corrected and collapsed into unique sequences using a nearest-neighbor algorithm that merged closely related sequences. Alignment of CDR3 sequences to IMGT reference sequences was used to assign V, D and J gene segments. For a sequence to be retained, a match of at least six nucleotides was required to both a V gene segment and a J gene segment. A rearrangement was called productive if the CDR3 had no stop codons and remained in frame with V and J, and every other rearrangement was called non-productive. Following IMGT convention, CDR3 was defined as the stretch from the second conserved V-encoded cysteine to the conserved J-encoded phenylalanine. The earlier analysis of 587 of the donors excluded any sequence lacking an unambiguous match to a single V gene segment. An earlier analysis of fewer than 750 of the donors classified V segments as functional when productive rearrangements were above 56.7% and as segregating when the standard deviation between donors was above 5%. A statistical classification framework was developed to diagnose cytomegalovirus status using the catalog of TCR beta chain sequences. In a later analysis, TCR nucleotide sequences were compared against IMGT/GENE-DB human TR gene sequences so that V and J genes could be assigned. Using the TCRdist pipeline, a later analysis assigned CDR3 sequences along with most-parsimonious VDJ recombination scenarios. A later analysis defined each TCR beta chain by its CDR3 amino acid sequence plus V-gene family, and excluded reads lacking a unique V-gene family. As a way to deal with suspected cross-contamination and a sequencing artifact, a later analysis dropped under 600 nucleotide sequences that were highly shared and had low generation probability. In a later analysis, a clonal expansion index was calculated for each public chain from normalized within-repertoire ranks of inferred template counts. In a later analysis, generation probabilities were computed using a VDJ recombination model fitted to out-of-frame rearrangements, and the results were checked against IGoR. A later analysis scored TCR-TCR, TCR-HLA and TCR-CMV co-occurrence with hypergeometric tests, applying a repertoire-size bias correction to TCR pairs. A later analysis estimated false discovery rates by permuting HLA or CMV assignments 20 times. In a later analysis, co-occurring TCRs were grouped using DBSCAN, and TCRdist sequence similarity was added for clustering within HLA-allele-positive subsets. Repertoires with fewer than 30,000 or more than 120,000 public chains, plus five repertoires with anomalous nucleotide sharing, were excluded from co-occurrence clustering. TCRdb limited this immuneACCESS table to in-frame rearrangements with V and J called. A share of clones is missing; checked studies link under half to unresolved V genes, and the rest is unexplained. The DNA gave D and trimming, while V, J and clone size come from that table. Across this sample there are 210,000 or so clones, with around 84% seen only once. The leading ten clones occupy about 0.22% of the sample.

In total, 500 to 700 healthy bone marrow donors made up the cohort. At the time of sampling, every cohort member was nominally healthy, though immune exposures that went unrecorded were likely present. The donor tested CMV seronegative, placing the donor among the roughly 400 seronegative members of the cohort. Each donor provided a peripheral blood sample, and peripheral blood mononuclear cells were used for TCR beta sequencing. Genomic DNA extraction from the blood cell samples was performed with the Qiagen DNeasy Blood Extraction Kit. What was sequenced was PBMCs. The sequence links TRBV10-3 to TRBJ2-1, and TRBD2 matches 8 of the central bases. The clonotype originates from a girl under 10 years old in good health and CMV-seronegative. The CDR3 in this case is CAISGGGPLSDEQFF. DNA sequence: TGTGCCATCAGTGGCGGGGGGCCGCTATCCGATGAGCAGTTCTTC.